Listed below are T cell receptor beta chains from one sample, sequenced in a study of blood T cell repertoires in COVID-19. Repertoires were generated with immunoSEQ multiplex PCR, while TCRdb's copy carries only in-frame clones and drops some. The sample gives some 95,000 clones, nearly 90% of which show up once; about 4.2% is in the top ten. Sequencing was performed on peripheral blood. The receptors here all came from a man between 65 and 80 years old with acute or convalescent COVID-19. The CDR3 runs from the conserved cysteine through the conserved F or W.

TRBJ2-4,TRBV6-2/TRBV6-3,CASSTVQVIAKNIQYF
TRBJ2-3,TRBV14,CASSQDLTDTQYF
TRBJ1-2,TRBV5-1,CASSPLFGTGEGYTF
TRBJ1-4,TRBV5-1,CASSLGGKGEKLFF
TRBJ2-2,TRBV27,CASSLGLAGRGIANTGELFF
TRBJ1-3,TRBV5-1,CASSLTSQGSGNTIYF
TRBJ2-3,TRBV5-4,CASSYDSSDTQYF
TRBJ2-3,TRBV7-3,CASSLSPSGTDTQYF
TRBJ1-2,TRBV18,CASSPNRDYGYTF
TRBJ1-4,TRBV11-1,CASSHTGESEKLFF
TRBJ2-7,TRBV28,CASRTNTWGRWVYEQYF
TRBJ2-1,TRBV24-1,CATSDGLAEGNEQFF
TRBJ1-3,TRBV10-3,CAISETATSSGNTIYF
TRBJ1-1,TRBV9,CASSGTGGPEAFF
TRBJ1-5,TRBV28,CASSITPGGAGQPQHF
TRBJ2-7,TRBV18,CASSPLGAGDLFYEQYF
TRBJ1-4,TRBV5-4,CASSSGLQNEKLFF
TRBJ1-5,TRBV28,CASSSSLQGVGQPQHF
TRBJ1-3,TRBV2,CASSAVRGGNTIYF
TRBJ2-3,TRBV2,CARGGLAGDTDTQYF
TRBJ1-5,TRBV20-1,CSASRRDHQPQHF
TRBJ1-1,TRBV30,CAWSPHSNGEAFF
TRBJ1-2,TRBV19,CASRIVAGTGGDYGYTF
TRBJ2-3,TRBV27,CASRRGSLSDTQYF
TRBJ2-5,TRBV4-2,CASSRLAGGGSSETQYF
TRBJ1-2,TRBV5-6,CASTPVGQGAIGYTF
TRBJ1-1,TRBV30,CAWSVRGNTEAFF
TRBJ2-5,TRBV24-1,CATSDSQGRGETQYF
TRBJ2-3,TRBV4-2,CASSQEAPPRTDTQYF
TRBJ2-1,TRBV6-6,CASSYSNQGAQQFF
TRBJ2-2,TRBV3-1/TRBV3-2,CASSPSGGKGGELFF
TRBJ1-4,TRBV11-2,CASSLGGGRGNEKLFF
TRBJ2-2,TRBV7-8,CASSLGRPYTGELFF
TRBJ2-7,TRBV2,CASSDGGTSSYEQYF
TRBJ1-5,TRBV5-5,CASSLAGDYSNQPQHF
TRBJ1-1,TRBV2,CASSGQGSTEAFF
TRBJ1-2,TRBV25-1,CASRLHNYGYTF
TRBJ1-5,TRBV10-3,CAISDQTGDQPQHF
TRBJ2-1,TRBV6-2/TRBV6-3,CASRYANNEQFF
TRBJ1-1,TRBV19,CASSKTQNTEAFF
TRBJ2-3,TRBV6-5,CASGETDTQYF
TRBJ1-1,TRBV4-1,CASRRWTDSNTEAFF
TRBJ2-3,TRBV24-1,CATSERGQGDLTDTQYF
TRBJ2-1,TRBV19,CASSIAESGGNNEQFF
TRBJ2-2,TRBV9,CASSVVAGASTGELFF
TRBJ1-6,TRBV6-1,CASSAYTGTGNSPLHF
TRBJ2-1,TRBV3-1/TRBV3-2,CASSPRAGGNAYNEQFF
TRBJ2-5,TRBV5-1,CASSTTSGGALRETQYF
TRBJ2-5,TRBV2,CATGRDRNRETQYF
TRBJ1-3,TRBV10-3,CAISGADTGNTIYF
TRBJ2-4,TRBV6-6,CASSYSTAKNIQYF
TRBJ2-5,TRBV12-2,CASRLVLCKSLSGSSGFQETQYF
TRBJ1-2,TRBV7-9,CASSLGQGARGYTF